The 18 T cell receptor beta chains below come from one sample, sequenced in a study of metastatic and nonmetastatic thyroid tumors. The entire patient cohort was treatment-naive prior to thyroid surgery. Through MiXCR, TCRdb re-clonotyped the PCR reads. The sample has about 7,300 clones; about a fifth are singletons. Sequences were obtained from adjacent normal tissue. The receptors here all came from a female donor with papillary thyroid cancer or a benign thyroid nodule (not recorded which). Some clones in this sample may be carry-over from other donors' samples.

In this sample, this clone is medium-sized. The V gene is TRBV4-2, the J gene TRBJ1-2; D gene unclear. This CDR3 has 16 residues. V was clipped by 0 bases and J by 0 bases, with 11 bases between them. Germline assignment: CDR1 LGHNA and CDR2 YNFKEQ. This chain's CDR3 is CASSQESYTANYGYTF. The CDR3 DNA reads TGTGCCAGCAGCCAAGAGTCTTACACAGCTAACTATGGCTACACCTTC.

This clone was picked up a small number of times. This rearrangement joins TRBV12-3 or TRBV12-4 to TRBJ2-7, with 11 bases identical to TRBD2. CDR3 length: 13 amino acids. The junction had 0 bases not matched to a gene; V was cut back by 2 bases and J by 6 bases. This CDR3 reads CASSLLAGGEQYF. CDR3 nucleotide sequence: TGTGCCAGCAGTTTACTAGCGGGAGGCGAGCAGTACTTC.

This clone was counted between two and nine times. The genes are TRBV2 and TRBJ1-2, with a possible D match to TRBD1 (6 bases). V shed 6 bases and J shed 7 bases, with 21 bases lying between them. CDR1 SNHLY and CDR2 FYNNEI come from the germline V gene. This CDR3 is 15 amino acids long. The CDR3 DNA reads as TGTGCCAGCAGGACCATGGGCGCAGGGGCGGGTGGCTACACCTTC. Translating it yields CASRTMGAGAGGYTF.

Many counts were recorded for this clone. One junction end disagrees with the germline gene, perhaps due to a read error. CDR3 nucleotides: TGTGCCAGCCCACCCACAGGGAGCTATGGCTACACCTTC. It encodes CASPPTGSYGYTF. The chain couples TRBV18 to TRBJ1-2; TRBD1 might be the D (6 bases). The germline CDR1 and CDR2 sequences are KGHSH and LQKENI. The CDR3 consists of 13 residues. Filled out from reference TRBV18 and TRBJ1-2, the complete variable domain reads NAGVMQNPRHLVRRRGQEARLRCSPMKGHSHVYWYRQLPEEGLKFMVYLQKENIIDESGMPKERFSAEFPKEGPSILRIQQVVRGDSAAYFCASPPTGSYGYTFGSGTRLTVV.

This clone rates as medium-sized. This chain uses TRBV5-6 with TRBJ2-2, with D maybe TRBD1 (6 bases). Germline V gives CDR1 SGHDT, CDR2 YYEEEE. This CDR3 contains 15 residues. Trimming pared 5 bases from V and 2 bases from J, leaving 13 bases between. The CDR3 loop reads CASRIRDTNTGELFF. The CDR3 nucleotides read TGTGCCAGCAGGATCCGGGACACCAACACCGGGGAGCTGTTTTTT.

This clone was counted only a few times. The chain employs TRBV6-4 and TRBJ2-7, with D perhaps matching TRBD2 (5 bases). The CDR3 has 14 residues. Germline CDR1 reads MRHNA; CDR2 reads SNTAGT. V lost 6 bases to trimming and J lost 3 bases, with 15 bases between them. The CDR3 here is CASRTRAPDYEQYF. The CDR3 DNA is TGTGCCAGCAGGACGAGGGCCCCTGACTACGAGCAGTACTTC.

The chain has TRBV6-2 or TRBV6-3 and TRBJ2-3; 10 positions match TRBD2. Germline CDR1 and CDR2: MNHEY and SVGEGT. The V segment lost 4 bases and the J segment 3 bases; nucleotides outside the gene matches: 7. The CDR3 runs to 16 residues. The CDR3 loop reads CASSSSGGAGTDTQYF. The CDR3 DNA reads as TGTGCCAGCAGTTCGAGCGGGGGGGCTGGTACAGATACGCAGTATTTT.

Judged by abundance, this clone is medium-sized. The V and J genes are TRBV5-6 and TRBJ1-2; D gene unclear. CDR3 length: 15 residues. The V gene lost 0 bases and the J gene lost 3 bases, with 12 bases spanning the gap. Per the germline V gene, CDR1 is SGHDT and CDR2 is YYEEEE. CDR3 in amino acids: CASSLGTRDHYGYTF. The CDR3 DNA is TGTGCCAGCAGCTTGGGTACTAGGGATCACTATGGCTACACCTTC.

CDR3 amino acids: CAWSARGHEQYF. For the CDR3, the DNA is TGTGCCTGGAGTGCCAGGGGCCACGAGCAGTACTTC. The V gene is TRBV30, the J gene TRBJ2-7, with D possibly being TRBD1 (6 bases). The CDR3 is made up of 12 amino acids. The germline V gene encodes CDR1 GTSNPN and CDR2 SVGIG (reference sequence). The V end was cut by 1 base, the J end by 5 bases, with 9 bases between.

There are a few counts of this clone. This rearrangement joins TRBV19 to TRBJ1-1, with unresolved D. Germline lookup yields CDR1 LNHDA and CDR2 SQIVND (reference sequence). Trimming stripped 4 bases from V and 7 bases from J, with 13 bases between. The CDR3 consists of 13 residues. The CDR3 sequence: CASSTLEYGEAFF. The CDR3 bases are TGTGCCAGTAGTACCCTCGAGTATGGTGAAGCTTTCTTT.

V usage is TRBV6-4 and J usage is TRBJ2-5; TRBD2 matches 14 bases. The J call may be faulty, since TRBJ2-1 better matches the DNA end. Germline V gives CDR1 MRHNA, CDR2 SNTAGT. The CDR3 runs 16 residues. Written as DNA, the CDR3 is TGTGCCAGCAGCCGACTAGCGGGGGGGCCCGGCGATGAGCAGTTCTTC. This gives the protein CASSRLAGGPGDEQFF.

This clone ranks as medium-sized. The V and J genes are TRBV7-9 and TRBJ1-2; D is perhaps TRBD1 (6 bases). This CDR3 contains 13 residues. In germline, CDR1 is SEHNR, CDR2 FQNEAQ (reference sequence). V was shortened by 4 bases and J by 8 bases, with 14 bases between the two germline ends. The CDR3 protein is CASSSSGTSGYTF. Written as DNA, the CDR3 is TGTGCCAGCAGCTCCTCTGGGACATCCGGCTACACCTTC.

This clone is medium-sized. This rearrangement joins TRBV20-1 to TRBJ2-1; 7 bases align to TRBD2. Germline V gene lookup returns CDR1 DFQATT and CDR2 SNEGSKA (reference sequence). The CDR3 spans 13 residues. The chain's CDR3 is CTPRGTTPYEQFF. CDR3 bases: TGCACCCCCCGAGGGACTACCCCTTATGAGCAGTTCTTC.

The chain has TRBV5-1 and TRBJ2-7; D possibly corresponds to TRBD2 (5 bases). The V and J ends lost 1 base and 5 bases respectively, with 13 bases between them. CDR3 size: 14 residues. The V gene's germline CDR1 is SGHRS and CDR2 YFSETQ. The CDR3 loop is CASSLIGGRDEQYF. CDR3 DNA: TGCGCCAGCAGCTTGATCGGAGGCCGCGACGAGCAGTACTTC. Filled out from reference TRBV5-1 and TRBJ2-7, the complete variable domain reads KAGVTQTPRYLIKTRGQQVTLSCSPISGHRSVSWYQQTPGQGLQFLFEYFSETQRNKGNFPGRFSGRQFSNSRSEMNVSTLELGDSALYLCASSLIGGRDEQYFGPGTRLTVT.

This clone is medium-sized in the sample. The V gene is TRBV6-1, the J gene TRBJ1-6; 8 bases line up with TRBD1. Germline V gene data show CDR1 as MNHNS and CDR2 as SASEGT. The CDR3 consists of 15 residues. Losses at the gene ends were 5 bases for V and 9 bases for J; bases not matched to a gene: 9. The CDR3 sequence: CASSSPGQGSSPLHF. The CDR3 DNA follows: TGTGCCAGCAGTTCCCCCGGACAGGGAAGTTCACCCCTCCACTTT.

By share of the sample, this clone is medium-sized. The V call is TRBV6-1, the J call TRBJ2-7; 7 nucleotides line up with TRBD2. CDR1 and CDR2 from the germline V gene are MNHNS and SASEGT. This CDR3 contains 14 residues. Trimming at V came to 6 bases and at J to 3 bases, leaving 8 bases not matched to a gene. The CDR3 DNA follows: TGTGCCAGCAGCTCTGGGGGGGGGATCTACGAGCAGTACTTC. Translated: CASSSGGGIYEQYF.

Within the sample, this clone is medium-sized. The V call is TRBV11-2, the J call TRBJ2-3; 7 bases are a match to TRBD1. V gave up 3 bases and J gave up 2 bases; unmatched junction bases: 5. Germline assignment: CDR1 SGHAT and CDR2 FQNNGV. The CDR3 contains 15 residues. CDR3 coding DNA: TGTGCCAGCAGCTTCGGGACAGCAACCACAGATACGCAGTATTTT. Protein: CASSFGTATTDTQYF.

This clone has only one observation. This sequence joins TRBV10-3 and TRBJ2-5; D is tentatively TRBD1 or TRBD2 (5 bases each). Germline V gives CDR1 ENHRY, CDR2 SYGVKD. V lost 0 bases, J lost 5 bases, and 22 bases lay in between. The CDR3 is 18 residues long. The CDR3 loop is CAISESISGLGVLETQYF. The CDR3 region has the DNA TGTGCCATCAGTGAGTCGATTTCCGGTTTGGGGGTTTTGGAGACCCAGTACTTC.